A selection of T cell receptor beta chains follows, all from one sample in a study of shared clonotypes between healthy human individuals. Data came from immunoSEQ multiplex PCR; TCRdb stores just in-frame clones and leaves some out. The sample lists about 980,000 clones; about 80% were seen once. Sequenced: memory CD4+ T cells sorted from blood. The source of these receptors is a man younger than 35 in good health. The CDR3 runs from the conserved cysteine through the conserved F or W. D genes are given only for firm matches.

V gene,J gene,D gene,CDR3 DNA,CDR3 protein
TRBV18,TRBJ2-7,TRBD2,TGTGCCAGCTCACCACTCGTTTTAGCGGGGGGGGGCTCCTACGAGCAGTACTTC,CASSPLVLAGGGSYEQYF
TRBV7-3,TRBJ2-1,.,TGTGCCAGTCAACTTTCCAGGGGACTACAAAATGAGCAGTTCTTC,CASQLSRGLQNEQFF
TRBV7-2,TRBJ2-7,.,TGTGCCAGCAGCCCCTCGGCAGGTTCCACCTACGAGCAGTACTTC,CASSPSAGSTYEQYF
TRBV6-1,TRBJ2-5,.,TGTGCCACCAATGGGGACCCACCGCGGGAGACCCAGTACTTC,CATNGDPPRETQYF
TRBV5-8,TRBJ2-1,TRBD1,TGTGCCAGCAGCAATAGACAGGGGTTGAAAAACAATGAGCAGTTCTTC,CASSNRQGLKNNEQFF
TRBV7-9,TRBJ2-1,.,TGTGCCAGCAGCGGAGGGATGTCCTACAATGAGCAGTTCTTC,CASSGGMSYNEQFF
TRBV7-2,TRBJ1-6,TRBD1,TGTGCCAGCAGCTCCAGGGGGGAGTCCTATAATTCACCCCTCCACTTT,CASSSRGESYNSPLHF
TRBV5-1,TRBJ2-1,.,TGCGCCAGCAGCTTGAATACCGGAGGGAATGAGCAGTTCTTC,CASSLNTGGNEQFF
TRBV28,TRBJ2-5,.,TGTGCCAGCAGCACACTCTTGGGCCAAGAGACCCAGTACTTC,CASSTLLGQETQYF
TRBV30,TRBJ1-4,.,TGTGCCTGGAGTCCCGGTTTGGGGGAAAAACTGTTTTTT,CAWSPGLGEKLFF
TRBV2,TRBJ1-2,.,TGTGCCAGCACCCTGCTTGGAGCTAACTATGGCTACACCTTC,CASTLLGANYGYTF